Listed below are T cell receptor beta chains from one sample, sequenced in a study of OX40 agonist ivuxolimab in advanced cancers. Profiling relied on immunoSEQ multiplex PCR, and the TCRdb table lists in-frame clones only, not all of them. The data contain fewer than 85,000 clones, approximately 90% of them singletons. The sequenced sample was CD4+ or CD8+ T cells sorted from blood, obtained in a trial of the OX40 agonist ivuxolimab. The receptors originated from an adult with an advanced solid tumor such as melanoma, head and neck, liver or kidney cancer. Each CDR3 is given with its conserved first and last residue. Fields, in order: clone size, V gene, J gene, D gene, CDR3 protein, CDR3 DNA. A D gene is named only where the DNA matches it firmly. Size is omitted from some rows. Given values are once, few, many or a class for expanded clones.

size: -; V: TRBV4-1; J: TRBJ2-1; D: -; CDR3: CASSLITGEQFF; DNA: TGCGCCAGCAGCCTCATAACAGGTGAGCAGTTCTTC
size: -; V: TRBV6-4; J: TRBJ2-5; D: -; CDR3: CASSDGTAGGPQYF; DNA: TGTGCCAGCAGTGACGGGACAGCCGGGGGGCCCCAGTACTTC
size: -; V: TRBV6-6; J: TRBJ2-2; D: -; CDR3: CASSYSTGELFF; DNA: TGTGCCAGCAGTTACTCGACCGGGGAGCTGTTTTTT
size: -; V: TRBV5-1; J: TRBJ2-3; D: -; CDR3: CASSLLGGGGDTQYF; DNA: TGCGCCAGCAGCTTACTAGGGGGAGGAGGAGATACGCAGTATTTT
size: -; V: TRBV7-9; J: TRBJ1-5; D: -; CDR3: CASSPSQPQHF; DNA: TGTGCCAGCAGCCCAAGCCAGCCCCAGCATTTT
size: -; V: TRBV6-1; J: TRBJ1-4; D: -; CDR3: CASEGEDATNEKLFF; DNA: TGTGCCAGCGAGGGGGAAGACGCAACTAATGAAAAACTGTTTTTT
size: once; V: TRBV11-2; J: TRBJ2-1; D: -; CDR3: CASSLDAPEQFF; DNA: TGTGCCAGCAGCTTAGATGCCCCAGAGCAGTTCTTC
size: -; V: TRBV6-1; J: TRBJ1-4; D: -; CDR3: CASSEFEWGFSEKLFF; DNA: TGTGCCAGCAGTGAATTCGAATGGGGGTTTAGTGAAAAACTGTTTTTT
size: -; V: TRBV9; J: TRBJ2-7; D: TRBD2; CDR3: CASSATGGSGGVSYEQYF; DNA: TGTGCCAGCAGCGCCACCGGAGGAAGCGGGGGTGTCTCCTACGAGCAGTACTTC
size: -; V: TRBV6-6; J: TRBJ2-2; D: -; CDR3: CASTLPRVDTGELFF; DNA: TGTGCCAGCACCCTTCCTAGGGTAGACACCGGGGAGCTGTTTTTT
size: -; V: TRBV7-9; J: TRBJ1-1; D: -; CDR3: CASSLLSGRVSENTEAFF; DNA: TGTGCCAGCAGCCTCCTCAGCGGGCGAGTTAGTGAAAACACTGAAGCTTTCTTT
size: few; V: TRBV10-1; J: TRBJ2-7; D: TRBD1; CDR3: CASSDPRQGADEQYF; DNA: TGCGCCAGCAGTGACCCTAGACAGGGGGCAGACGAGCAGTACTTC
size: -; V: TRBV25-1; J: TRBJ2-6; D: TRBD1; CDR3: CASSESRDSWLGANVLTF; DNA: TGTGCCAGCAGTGAGTCCCGGGACAGTTGGTTAGGGGCCAACGTCCTGACTTTC
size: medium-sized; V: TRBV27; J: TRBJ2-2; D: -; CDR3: CASSFRHLNTGELFF; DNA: TGTGCCAGCAGTTTTAGGCACCTGAACACCGGGGAGCTGTTTTTT
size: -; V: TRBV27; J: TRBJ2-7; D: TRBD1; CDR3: CASRTPGQGSYEQYF; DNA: TGTGCCAGCAGGACCCCGGGACAGGGCTCCTACGAGCAGTACTTC
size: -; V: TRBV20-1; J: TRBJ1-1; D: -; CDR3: CKGGNTEAFF; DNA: TGCAAGGGGGGGAACACTGAAGCTTTCTTT
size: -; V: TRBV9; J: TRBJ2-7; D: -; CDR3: CASSVSQIPGHEQYF; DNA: TGTGCCAGCAGCGTTTCACAGATCCCGGGGCACGAGCAGTACTTC
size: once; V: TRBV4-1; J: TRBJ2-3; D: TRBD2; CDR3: CASSQDHTGGETDTQYF; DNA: TGCGCCAGCAGCCAAGACCATACGGGGGGGGAAACAGATACGCAGTATTTT